Below, 3 T cell receptor beta chains from the same sample are listed, as sequenced in a study of OX40 agonist ivuxolimab in advanced cancers. The library relied on the immunoSEQ multiplex PCR assay. What TCRdb holds here is the immuneACCESS table cut down to in-frame rearrangements. Part of the clones is not present; checked against another copy, under half of the missing clones reflect an unresolved V gene, and the others are unexplained. The sample table holds around 53,000 clones, of which 86% were seen once. Around 6.9% of the sample lies in the top ten. This sample comprised CD4+ or CD8+ T cells sorted from blood, obtained in a trial of the OX40 agonist ivuxolimab. The receptors here all came from an adult with an advanced solid tumor such as melanoma, head and neck, liver or kidney cancer.

The chain links TRBV7-8 to TRBJ2-3; 8 positions match TRBD1. Trimming removed 5 bases from V and 0 bases from J; junction bases left unmatched: 10. This CDR3 contains 17 residues. Germline V gene sequence: CDR1 SGHVS, CDR2 FQNEAQ. The CDR3 coding sequence is TGTGCCAGCAGCGTCACCGGGACAGGACTAAGCACAGATACGCAGTATTTT. It encodes CASSVTGTGLSTDTQYF.

The chain combines TRBV6-5 with TRBJ1-1; 11 bases fit TRBD1. The germline V gene encodes CDR1 MNHEY and CDR2 SVGAGI. V lost 6 bases to trimming and J lost 3 bases; unmatched junction nucleotides: 6. The CDR3 totals 15 residues. The CDR3 region is CASRGQGAGDTEAFF. In DNA form, the CDR3 reads TGTGCCAGCAGAGGACAGGGGGCGGGGGACACTGAAGCTTTCTTT.

V gene TRBV10-1 combines with J gene TRBJ1-3, with 8 bases matching TRBD1. The CDR3 is 16 amino acids. The germline CDR1 and CDR2 sequences are WNHNN and SYGVQD (reference sequence). The V and J ends lost 3 bases and 0 bases, in that order; junction bases with no gene match: 4. This CDR3 reads CASSDRTGTSGNTIYF. The CDR3 DNA reads TGCGCCAGCAGTGACCGGACAGGGACCTCTGGAAACACCATATATTTT.